The next 11 T cell receptor beta chains were all read from a single sample in a study of T cell repertoires in ileal Crohn's disease. Time point denoted: inflamed ileum from the surgical specimen. Some clones are missing from TCRdb's copy, which holds only in-frame ones; the method was immunoSEQ multiplex PCR. Of 8,000 to 9,500 clones listed, roughly 85% were seen once; the top ten hold roughly 11%. The sample taken for sequencing was ileal tissue. The receptor set was obtained from an adult with Crohn's disease.

The table lists this clone with a few counts. The J gene is TRBJ1-2, the V gene TRBV27; D is uncertain. This CDR3 spans 11 amino acids. V was shortened by 5 bases and J by 7 bases, with 8 bases between the two germline ends. From germline, CDR1 is MNHEY and CDR2 SMNVEV (reference sequence). The CDR3 coding sequence is TGTGCCAGCAGTCAAGGAGGTGGCTACACCTTC. This encodes CASSQGGGYTF.

The V call is TRBV29-1, the J call TRBJ2-1; D is perhaps TRBD1 (6 bases). Germline lookup yields CDR1 SQVTM and CDR2 ANQGSEA. The ends were cut back, 4 bases at V and 7 bases at J, with 14 bases in the middle. This CDR3 has 13 amino acids. CDR3 protein: CSVALGGRNEQFF. As DNA, the CDR3 is TGCAGCGTTGCCTTAGGGGGAAGGAATGAGCAGTTCTTC.

The chain has TRBV2 and TRBJ2-5; 10 bases are a match to TRBD1. The CDR3 sequence is 16 residues long. Per germline, CDR1 SNHLY and CDR2 FYNNEI. With V trimmed by 2 bases and J by 4 bases, 7 bases remained unmatched. The CDR3 here is CASSEFGTGVLETQYF. CDR3 DNA: TGTGCCAGCAGTGAATTCGGGACAGGGGTTCTAGAGACCCAGTACTTC.

The rearrangement joins TRBV6-5 to TRBJ2-1; no clear D. The CDR3 is made up of 12 amino acids. Germline V gene lookup returns CDR1 MNHEY and CDR2 SVGAGI. Between the trimmed V and J ends, which lost 6 bases and 14 bases, there was a span of 17 bases. The CDR3 protein is CASRGFAGREFF. Here the CDR3 DNA reads TGTGCCAGCAGAGGGTTTGCTGGTAGGGAGTTCTTC.

Concerning this clone: In the same sample, other DNA sequences code for this CDR3. The rearrangement joins TRBV6-5 to TRBJ1-1, with TRBD1 matching 7 bases. This CDR3 region has 14 residues. V trimming: 4 bases; J trimming: 4 bases; junction bases outside the gene matches: 6. In germline, CDR1 is MNHEY, CDR2 SVGAGI. The CDR3 DNA is TGTGCCAGCAGTTCAAGGGGGCCAGGCACTGAAGCTTTCTTT. It encodes CASSSRGPGTEAFF.

V usage is TRBV2 and J usage is TRBJ1-1; D is perhaps TRBD1 (6 bases). Germline V gives CDR1 SNHLY, CDR2 FYNNEI. The CDR3 has 15 residues. V gave up 7 bases and J gave up 3 bases, with 18 bases separating them. CDR3 DNA: TGTGCCAGCAAGCAAACAGGGCTCTTTTACACTGAAGCTTTCTTT. This sequence encodes CASKQTGLFYTEAFF.

The rearrangement links TRBV10-1 to TRBJ2-3, with TRBD2 matching over 9 bases. J was trimmed by 2 bases and V by 8 bases; bases with no gene match: 5. Looked up from germline, CDR1 is WNHNN and CDR2 is SYGVQD (reference sequence). There are 14 residues in the CDR3. CDR3 amino acids: CASDLAGVTDTQYF. CDR3 DNA sequence: TGCGCCAGCGACTTAGCGGGAGTCACAGATACGCAGTATTTT.

This clone was seen a few times. The chain has TRBV9 and TRBJ2-1; D is undetermined. Trimming cost V 1 base and J 9 bases, with 23 bases left between them. Looked up from germline, CDR1 is SGDLS and CDR2 is YYNGEE. The CDR3 covers 17 residues. CDR3 nucleotides: TGTGCCAGCAGCGTAAGCCCACATGACTTCTCCCGCAGTGAGCAGTTCTTC. This codes for CASSVSPHDFSRSEQFF.

The rearrangement joins TRBV28 to TRBJ1-2; 7 bases match TRBD1. V dropped 8 bases and J dropped 5; count of bases not matched to a gene: 5. The CDR3 is 12 residues long. Germline CDR1 and CDR2: MDHEN and SYDVKM. The CDR3 coding sequence is TGTGCCAGCCACAGACAGGGATATGGCTACACCTTC. It is translated as CASHRQGYGYTF.

The chain combines TRBV6-5 with TRBJ2-5; no clear D gene. CDR3 length: 15 residues. V shed 0 bases and J shed 0 bases, with 8 bases lying between them. Germline V lookup: CDR1 MNHEY, CDR2 SVGAGI. The CDR3 protein is CASSYSRPYQETQYF. The DNA of the CDR3 is TGTGCCAGCAGTTACTCGAGGCCGTACCAAGAGACCCAGTACTTC.

The gene calls are TRBV27 and TRBJ1-1, with D unresolved. Trimming took 3 bases from V and 0 from J, leaving 14 bases between them. This CDR3 region has 16 residues. Germline V gives CDR1 MNHEY, CDR2 SMNVEV (reference sequence). CDR3 amino acids: CASSFLLAGMNTEAFF. The DNA of the CDR3 is TGTGCCAGCAGTTTCCTTTTGGCCGGCATGAACACTGAAGCTTTCTTT.